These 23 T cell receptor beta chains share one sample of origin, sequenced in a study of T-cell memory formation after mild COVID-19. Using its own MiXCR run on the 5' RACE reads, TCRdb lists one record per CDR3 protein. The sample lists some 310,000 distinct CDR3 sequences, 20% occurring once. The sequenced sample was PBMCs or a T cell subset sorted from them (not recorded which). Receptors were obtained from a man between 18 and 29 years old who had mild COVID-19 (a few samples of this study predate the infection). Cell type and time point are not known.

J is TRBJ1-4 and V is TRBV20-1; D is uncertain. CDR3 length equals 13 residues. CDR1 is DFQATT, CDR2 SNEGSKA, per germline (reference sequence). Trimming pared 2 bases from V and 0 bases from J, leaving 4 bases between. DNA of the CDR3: TGCAGTGCTAGAAGTGCAACTAATGAAAAACTGTTTTTT. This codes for CSARSATNEKLFF.

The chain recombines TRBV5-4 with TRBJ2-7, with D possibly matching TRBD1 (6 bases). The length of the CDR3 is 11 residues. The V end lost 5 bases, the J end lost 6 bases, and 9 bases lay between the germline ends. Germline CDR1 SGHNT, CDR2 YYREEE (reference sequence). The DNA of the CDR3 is TGTGCCAGCAGTACAGGGACCGAGCAGTACTTC. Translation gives CASSTGTEQYF.

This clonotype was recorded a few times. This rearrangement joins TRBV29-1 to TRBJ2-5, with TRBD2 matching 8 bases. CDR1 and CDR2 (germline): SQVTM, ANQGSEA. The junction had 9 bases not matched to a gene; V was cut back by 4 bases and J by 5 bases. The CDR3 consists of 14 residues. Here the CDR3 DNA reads TGCAGCGTTGCTCCGGGGGGGAGTGGGGAGACCCAGTACTTC. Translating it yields CSVAPGGSGETQYF.

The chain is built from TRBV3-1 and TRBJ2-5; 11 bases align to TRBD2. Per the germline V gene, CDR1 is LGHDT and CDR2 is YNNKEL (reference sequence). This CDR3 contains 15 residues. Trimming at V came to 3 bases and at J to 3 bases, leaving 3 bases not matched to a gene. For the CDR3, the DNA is TGTGCCAGCAGCCATTTAGCGGGGGGGAAAGAGACCCAGTACTTC. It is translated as CASSHLAGGKETQYF.

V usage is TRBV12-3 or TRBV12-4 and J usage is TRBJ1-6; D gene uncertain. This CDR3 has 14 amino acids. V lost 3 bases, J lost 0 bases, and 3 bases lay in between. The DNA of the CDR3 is TGTGCCAGCAGTTTGAACTCCTATAATTCACCCCTCCACTTT. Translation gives CASSLNSYNSPLHF.

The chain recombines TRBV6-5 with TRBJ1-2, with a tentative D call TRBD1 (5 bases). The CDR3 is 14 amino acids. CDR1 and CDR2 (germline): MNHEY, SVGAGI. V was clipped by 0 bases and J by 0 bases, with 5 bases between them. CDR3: CASSYSTANYGYTF. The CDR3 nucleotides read TGTGCCAGCAGTTACTCGACAGCTAACTATGGCTACACCTTC.

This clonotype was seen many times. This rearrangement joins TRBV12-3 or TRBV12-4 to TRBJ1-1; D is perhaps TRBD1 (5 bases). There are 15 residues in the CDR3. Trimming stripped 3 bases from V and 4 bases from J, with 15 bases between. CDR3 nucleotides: TGTGCCAGCAGTTTCGGGATGGGGCTAGTCACTGAAGCTTTCTTT. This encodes CASSFGMGLVTEAFF.

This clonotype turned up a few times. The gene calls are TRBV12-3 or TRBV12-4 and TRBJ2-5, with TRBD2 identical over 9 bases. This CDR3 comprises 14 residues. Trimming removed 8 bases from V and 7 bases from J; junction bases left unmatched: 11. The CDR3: CASVAGATRRTQYF. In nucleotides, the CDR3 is TGTGCCAGCGTAGCGGGGGCCACACGGAGGACCCAGTACTTC.

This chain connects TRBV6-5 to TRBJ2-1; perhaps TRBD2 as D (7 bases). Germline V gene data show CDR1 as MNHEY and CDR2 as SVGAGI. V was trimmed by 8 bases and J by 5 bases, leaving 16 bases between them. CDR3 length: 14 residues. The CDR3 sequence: CASASGGPHNEQFF. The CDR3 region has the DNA TGTGCCAGCGCCTCGGGGGGCCCCCACAATGAGCAGTTCTTC.

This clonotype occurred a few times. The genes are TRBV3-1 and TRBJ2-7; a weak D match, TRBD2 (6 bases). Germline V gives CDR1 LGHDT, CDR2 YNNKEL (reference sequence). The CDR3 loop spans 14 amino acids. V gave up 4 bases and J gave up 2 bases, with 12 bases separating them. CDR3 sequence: CASSPGLLAYEQYF. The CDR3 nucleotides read TGTGCCAGCAGCCCGGGACTCTTAGCCTACGAGCAGTACTTC.

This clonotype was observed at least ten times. CDR3 region: CASSTGQGQYF. CDR3 DNA sequence: TGTGCCAGCAGCACAGGACAGGGCCAGTACTTC. The genes are TRBV7-2 and TRBJ2-7, with 8 bases aligning to TRBD1. The germline CDR1 and CDR2 sequences are SGHTA and FQGNSA. Losses at the gene ends were 5 bases for V and 10 bases for J; bases not matched to a gene: 4. This CDR3 is built from 11 residues.

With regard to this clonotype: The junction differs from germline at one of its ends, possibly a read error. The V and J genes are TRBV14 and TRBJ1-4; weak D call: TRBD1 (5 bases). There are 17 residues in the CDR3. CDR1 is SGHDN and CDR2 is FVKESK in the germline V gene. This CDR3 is CASSQRRGGATNEKLLF. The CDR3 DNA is TGTGCCAGCAGCCAACGGAGGGGAGGTGCAACTAATGAAAAACTGCTTTTT.

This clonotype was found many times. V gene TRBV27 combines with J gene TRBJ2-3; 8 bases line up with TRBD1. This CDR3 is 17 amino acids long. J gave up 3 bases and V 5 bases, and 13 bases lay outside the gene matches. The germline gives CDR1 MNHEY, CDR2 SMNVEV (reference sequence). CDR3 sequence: CASSPEVDRAPTDTQYF. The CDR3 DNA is TGTGCCAGCAGTCCGGAGGTGGACAGGGCTCCAACAGATACGCAGTATTTT.

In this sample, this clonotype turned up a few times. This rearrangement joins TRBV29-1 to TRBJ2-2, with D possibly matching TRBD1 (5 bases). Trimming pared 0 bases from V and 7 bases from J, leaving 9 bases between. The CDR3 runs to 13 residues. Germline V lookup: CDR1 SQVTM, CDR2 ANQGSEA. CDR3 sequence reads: CSVEDGAVGELFF. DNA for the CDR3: TGCAGCGTTGAAGATGGGGCGGTCGGGGAGCTGTTTTTT.

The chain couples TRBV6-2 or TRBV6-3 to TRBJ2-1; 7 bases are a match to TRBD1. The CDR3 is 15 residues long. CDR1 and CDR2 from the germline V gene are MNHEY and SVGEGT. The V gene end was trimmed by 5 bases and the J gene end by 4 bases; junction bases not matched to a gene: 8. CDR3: CASSTLGTAYNEQFF. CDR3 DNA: TGTGCCAGCAGTACCCTCGGGACAGCATACAATGAGCAGTTCTTC.

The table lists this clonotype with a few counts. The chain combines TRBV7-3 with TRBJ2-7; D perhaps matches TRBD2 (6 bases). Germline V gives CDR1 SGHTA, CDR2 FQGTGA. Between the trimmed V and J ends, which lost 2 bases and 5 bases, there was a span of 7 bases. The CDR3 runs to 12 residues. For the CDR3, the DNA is TGTGCCAGCAGCTTAGCGGGGCACGAGCAGTACGTC. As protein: CASSLAGHEQYV.

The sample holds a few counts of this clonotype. The CDR3 region is CASRSGGWQAFF. The CDR3, as DNA: TGTGCCAGCAGATCGGGGGGATGGCAAGCTTTCTTT. The rearrangement links TRBV7-9 to TRBJ1-1; D is possibly TRBD1 (5 bases). V shed 6 bases and J shed 9 bases, with 14 bases lying between them. The CDR3 is made up of 12 amino acids. Per the germline V gene, CDR1 is SEHNR and CDR2 is FQNEAQ (reference sequence). Complete variable domain (other parts from reference TRBV7-9 and TRBJ1-1): DTGVSQNPRHKITKRGQNVTFRCDPISEHNRLYWYRQTLGQGPEFLTYFQNEAQLEKSRLLSDRFSAERPKGSFSTLEIQRTEQGDSAMYLCASRSGGWQAFFGQGTRLTVV.

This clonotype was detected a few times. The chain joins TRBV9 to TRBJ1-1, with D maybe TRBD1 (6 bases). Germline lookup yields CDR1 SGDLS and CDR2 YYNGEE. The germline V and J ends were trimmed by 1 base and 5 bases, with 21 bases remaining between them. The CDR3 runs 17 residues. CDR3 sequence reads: CASSVSTNRESVTEAFF. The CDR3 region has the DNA TGTGCCAGCAGCGTATCAACGAACAGGGAATCGGTTACTGAAGCTTTCTTT.

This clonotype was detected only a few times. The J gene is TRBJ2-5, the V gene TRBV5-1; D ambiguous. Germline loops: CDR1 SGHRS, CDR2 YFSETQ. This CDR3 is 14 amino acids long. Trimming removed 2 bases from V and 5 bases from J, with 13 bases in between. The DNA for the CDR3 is TGCGCCAGCAGCTTTCTTCTGGGATCCGAGACCCAGTACTTC. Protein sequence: CASSFLLGSETQYF. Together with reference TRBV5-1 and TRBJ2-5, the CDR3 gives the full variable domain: KAGVTQTPRYLIKTRGQQVTLSCSPISGHRSVSWYQQTPGQGLQFLFEYFSETQRNKGNFPGRFSGRQFSNSRSEMNVSTLELGDSALYLCASSFLLGSETQYFGPGTRLLVL.

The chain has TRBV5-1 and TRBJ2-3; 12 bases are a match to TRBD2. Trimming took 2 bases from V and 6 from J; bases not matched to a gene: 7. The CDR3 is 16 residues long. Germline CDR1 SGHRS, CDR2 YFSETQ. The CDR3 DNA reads TGCGCCAGCAGCTTTGGACTAGCGGGGAATCTGGATACGCAGTATTTT. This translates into CASSFGLAGNLDTQYF. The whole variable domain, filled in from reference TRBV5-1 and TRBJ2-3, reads KAGVTQTPRYLIKTRGQQVTLSCSPISGHRSVSWYQQTPGQGLQFLFEYFSETQRNKGNFPGRFSGRQFSNSRSEMNVSTLELGDSALYLCASSFGLAGNLDTQYFGPGTRLTVL.

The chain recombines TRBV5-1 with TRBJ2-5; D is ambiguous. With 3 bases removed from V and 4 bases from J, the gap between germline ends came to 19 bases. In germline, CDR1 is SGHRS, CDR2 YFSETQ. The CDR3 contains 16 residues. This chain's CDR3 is CASSSPRSGSRETQYF. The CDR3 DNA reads TGCGCCAGCAGCTCGCCAAGGTCCGGGTCGAGAGAGACCCAGTACTTC. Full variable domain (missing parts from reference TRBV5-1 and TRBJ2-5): KAGVTQTPRYLIKTRGQQVTLSCSPISGHRSVSWYQQTPGQGLQFLFEYFSETQRNKGNFPGRFSGRQFSNSRSEMNVSTLELGDSALYLCASSSPRSGSRETQYFGPGTRLLVL.

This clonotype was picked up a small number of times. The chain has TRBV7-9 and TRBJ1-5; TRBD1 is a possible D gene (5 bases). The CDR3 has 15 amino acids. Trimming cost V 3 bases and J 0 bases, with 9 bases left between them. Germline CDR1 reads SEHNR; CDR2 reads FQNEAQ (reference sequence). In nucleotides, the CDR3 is TGTGCCAGCAGCTTTACAGGAGATAGCAATCAGCCCCAGCATTTT. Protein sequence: CASSFTGDSNQPQHF.

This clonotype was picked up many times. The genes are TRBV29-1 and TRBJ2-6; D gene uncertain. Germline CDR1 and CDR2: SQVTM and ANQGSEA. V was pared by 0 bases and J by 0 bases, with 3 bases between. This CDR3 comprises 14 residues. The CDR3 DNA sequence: TGCAGCGTTGAAGACATCTCTGGGGCCAACGTCCTGACTTTC. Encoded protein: CSVEDISGANVLTF.